Listed below are T cell receptor beta chains from one sample, sequenced in a study of T cells expressing NK-cell markers. After re-calling the 5' RACE reads, TCRdb lists one entry per CDR3 protein, DNA absent. The sample table includes some 410,000 distinct CDR3 sequences. The sample consisted of blood T cells: a sorted CD56 or NKG2C T cell subset, CD4+ or CD8+ T cells, or bulk PBMC T cells (not recorded which). The receptors were gathered from a woman aged 18 to 75 in good health. Each CDR3 is given with its conserved first and last residue.

J gene,CDR3 length,V gene,CDR3 protein
TRBJ2-3,16,TRBV18,CASSPLGRSSTDTQYF
TRBJ2-5,11,TRBV29-1,CSVAFGGLANF
TRBJ1-4,16,TRBV19,CASSIATLATNEKLFF
TRBJ2-5,15,TRBV18,CASSPLRTVQETQYF
TRBJ2-7,13,TRBV7-8,CASAGTSTYEQYF
TRBJ1-4,15,TRBV30,CAWSVNLGANEKLFF
TRBJ2-3,12,TRBV29-1,CSVEPGLDTQYF
TRBJ2-1,14,TRBV20-1,CSARYRGSYNEQFF
TRBJ2-5,16,TRBV5-4,CASSLSVGALQETQYF
TRBJ1-1,15,TRBV4-3,CASSPDGGVNTEAFF
TRBJ1-1,12,TRBV6-2/TRBV6-3,CASRPPESKAFF
TRBJ1-5,15,TRBV4-3,CASSQDRVPNQPQHF
TRBJ2-1,16,TRBV12-3/TRBV12-4,CASRERGASSYNEQFF
TRBJ2-1,14,TRBV20-1,CSAPSPLGGGEQFF